This passage covers 18 T cell receptor beta chains from one sample sequenced in a study. TCRdb re-derived calls from the 5' RACE reads in MiXCR, one entry per CDR3 protein. The sample includes some 40,000 distinct CDR3 sequences, less than 30% of them seen just once. The sequenced material came from memory CD4+ T cells sorted from a lymph node. Specified subset: memory CD4+ T cells, CD4+CD45RO+CD25-. Every receptor here comes from a female donor with breast cancer.

This clonotype was recorded a few times. The chain combines TRBV13 with TRBJ1-1, with a possible D match to TRBD1 (5 bases). Germline V gene data show CDR1 as PRHDT and CDR2 as FYEKMQ (reference sequence). The V gene lost 3 bases and the J gene lost 6 bases, with 8 bases spanning the gap. The CDR3 totals 12 residues. The CDR3 spells CASSFGGSEAFF. The CDR3 bases are TGTGCCAGCAGCTTTGGGGGTTCTGAAGCTTTCTTT.

This clonotype was observed a few times. The gene calls are TRBV5-1 and TRBJ2-7; D is uncertain. Trimming shortened V by 0 bases and J by 1 base, and 8 bases separated the two germline ends. The CDR3 sequence is 14 residues long. Germline assignment: CDR1 SGHRS and CDR2 YFSETQ. This CDR3 is CASSLEGWSYEQYF. The CDR3 bases are TGCGCCAGCAGCTTGGAGGGATGGTCCTACGAGCAGTACTTC.

This clonotype was picked up a small number of times. J is TRBJ1-6 and V is TRBV11-2; D call uncertain. The CDR3 runs to 14 residues. Germline loops: CDR1 SGHAT, CDR2 FQNNGV. The germline V and J ends were trimmed by 6 bases and 7 bases, with 13 bases remaining between them. This CDR3 reads CASSRSRWNSPLHF. The CDR3 DNA reads TGTGCCAGCAGTCGGAGCCGCTGGAATTCACCCCTCCACTTT.

This chain uses TRBV5-1 with TRBJ1-5, with unresolved D. The V gene lost 0 bases and the J gene lost 1 base, with 5 bases spanning the gap. The CDR3 runs 14 residues. Germline values: CDR1 SGHRS, CDR2 YFSETQ. CDR3 region: CASSLDPSNQPQHF. The DNA of the CDR3 is TGCGCCAGCAGCTTGGACCCAAGCAATCAGCCCCAGCATTTT. Full variable domain (remainder filled in from reference TRBV5-1 and TRBJ1-5): KAGVTQTPRYLIKTRGQQVTLSCSPISGHRSVSWYQQTPGQGLQFLFEYFSETQRNKGNFPGRFSGRQFSNSRSEMNVSTLELGDSALYLCASSLDPSNQPQHFGDGTRLSIL.

Note on this clonotype: One end of the junction varies from germline; a read error may be responsible. The CDR3 coding sequence is TGTGCCAGCAGCTCTTCGGGCCTGGGACAGGGAGTGTTGCGGGGTGGTGAAGCTTTCTTC. This gives the protein CASSSSGLGQGVLRGGEAFF. V gene TRBV7-3 combines with J gene TRBJ1-1, with TRBD1 matching 9 bases. Germline CDR1 SGHTA, CDR2 FQGTGA. This CDR3 comprises 20 residues.

The sample holds a few counts of this clonotype. This rearrangement joins TRBV29-1 to TRBJ2-7, with D unclear. V lost 7 bases and J 0 bases, leaving 10 bases between the germline ends. The CDR3 is made up of 12 amino acids. CDR1 and CDR2 from the germline V gene are SQVTM and ANQGSEA. The CDR3 protein is CSDPASSYEQYF. The CDR3 region has the DNA TGCAGCGACCCCGCAAGCTCCTACGAGCAGTACTTC.

The J gene is TRBJ1-5, the V gene TRBV5-1, with D tentatively TRBD1 (5 bases). CDR1 and CDR2 (germline): SGHRS, YFSETQ. The length of the CDR3 is 14 residues. The germline V and J ends were trimmed by 3 bases and 3 bases, with 10 bases remaining between them. The CDR3 loop is CASSSGTTNQPQHF. The CDR3 coding sequence is TGCGCCAGCAGCTCCGGGACCACCAATCAGCCCCAGCATTTT. The variable domain in full, with the rest retrieved from reference TRBV5-1 and TRBJ1-5, is KAGVTQTPRYLIKTRGQQVTLSCSPISGHRSVSWYQQTPGQGLQFLFEYFSETQRNKGNFPGRFSGRQFSNSRSEMNVSTLELGDSALYLCASSSGTTNQPQHFGDGTRLSIL.

This clonotype was counted a single time. The gene calls are TRBV5-1 and TRBJ2-1; 11 nucleotides agree with TRBD2. J gave up 6 bases and V 2 bases, and 7 bases lay outside the gene matches. The CDR3 is 16 residues long. Germline assignment: CDR1 SGHRS and CDR2 YFSETQ. The CDR3 reads CASSFLETSGTNEQFF. The CDR3, as DNA: TGCGCCAGCAGCTTTCTTGAGACTAGCGGGACCAATGAGCAGTTCTTC.

This chain connects TRBV5-1 to TRBJ2-3, with 11 nucleotides matching TRBD1. V shed 0 bases and J 5 bases; nucleotides not matched to a gene: 5. In germline, CDR1 is SGHRS, CDR2 YFSETQ. The CDR3 runs 16 residues. CDR3 nucleotide sequence: TGCGCCAGCAGCTTGGCCGGGGACAGGGGGATAGATACGCAGTATTTT. Its protein product is CASSLAGDRGIDTQYF. Full variable domain (missing parts from reference TRBV5-1 and TRBJ2-3): KAGVTQTPRYLIKTRGQQVTLSCSPISGHRSVSWYQQTPGQGLQFLFEYFSETQRNKGNFPGRFSGRQFSNSRSEMNVSTLELGDSALYLCASSLAGDRGIDTQYFGPGTRLTVL.

The sample holds a few counts of this clonotype. The J gene is TRBJ2-3, the V gene TRBV7-2; TRBD1 might be the D (6 bases). Germline assignment: CDR1 SGHTA and CDR2 FQGNSA. The CDR3 has 16 residues. V was pared by 5 bases and J by 6 bases, with 21 bases between. CDR3 sequence reads: CASSNEDSNPPDTQYF. In DNA form, the CDR3 reads TGTGCCAGCAGCAATGAGGACAGCAACCCCCCCGATACGCAGTATTTT.

This clonotype has a handful of counts. This rearrangement joins TRBV24-1 to TRBJ2-4, with TRBD1 identical over 7 bases. Trimming took 2 bases from V and 5 from J; bases not matched to a gene: 2. The germline gives CDR1 KGHDR, CDR2 SFDVKD. The CDR3 extends over 14 amino acids. Here the CDR3 reads CATSDSGTENIQYF. The CDR3 nucleotides read TGTGCCACCAGTGATTCGGGGACAGAAAACATTCAGTACTTC.

This clonotype was seen more than once but under ten times. The V call is TRBV5-5, the J call TRBJ2-1; D unclear. Per germline, CDR1 SGHKS and CDR2 YYEKEE (reference sequence). CDR3 length: 11 residues. Trimming left V 4 bases short and J 9 bases short, with 8 bases between. The CDR3 bases are TGTGCCAGCAGCCCGTCGATTGAGCAGTTCTTC. Encoded protein: CASSPSIEQFF.

This clonotype was observed a handful of times. This chain joins TRBV9 and TRBJ1-1; D not certain. V dropped 2 bases and J dropped 1 base, with 12 bases sitting between them. This CDR3 is 15 amino acids long. Germline loops: CDR1 SGDLS, CDR2 YYNGEE. Written as DNA, the CDR3 is TGTGCCAGCAGCGTGGGGAGGAGAACGAACACTGAAGCTTTCTTT. It codes for CASSVGRRTNTEAFF.

This clonotype has just a few counts. The chain links TRBV7-9 to TRBJ1-5; D remains unclear. Per germline, CDR1 SEHNR and CDR2 FQNEAQ (reference sequence). This CDR3 has 13 residues. V lost 5 bases, J lost 0 bases, and 5 bases lay in between. CDR3 nucleotide sequence: TGTGCCAGCAGCGGCAGTAGCAATCAGCCCCAGCATTTT. Encoded protein: CASSGSSNQPQHF.

The chain carries TRBV7-9 and TRBJ2-1; 10 bases align to TRBD2. This CDR3 has 15 residues. The V gene's germline CDR1 is SEHNR and CDR2 FQNEAQ (reference sequence). The J segment lost 9 bases and the V segment lost 3 bases, leaving 8 bases of the junction unmatched. The CDR3 spells CASSFPGGLASEQFF. CDR3 bases: TGTGCCAGCAGCTTTCCAGGGGGACTAGCGTCTGAGCAGTTCTTC.

The chain recombines TRBV28 with TRBJ2-5; D uncertain. Germline V gene sequence: CDR1 MDHEN, CDR2 SYDVKM. V lost 6 bases and J 2 bases, leaving 22 bases between the germline ends. The CDR3 consists of 17 residues. The CDR3 DNA reads as TGTGCCAGCAGACCTATGTCTTTGCGCATTACACAAGAGACCCAGTACTTC. It is translated as CASRPMSLRITQETQYF.

In this sample, this clonotype turned up a few times. V and J are TRBV5-1 and TRBJ2-5; D is unresolved. V lost 0 bases and J lost 3, with 15 bases in between. The CDR3 runs to 16 residues. Germline V gene data show CDR1 as SGHRS and CDR2 as YFSETQ. The CDR3 here is CASSLGARGPEETQYF. CDR3 coding DNA: TGCGCCAGCAGCTTGGGGGCTAGAGGCCCGGAAGAGACCCAGTACTTC.

In its sample, this clonotype was seen a few times. The chain couples TRBV12-2 to TRBJ1-5; TRBD1 is the table's D call and was not checked against the DNA. TRBV12-2 is a recognized pseudogene. The CDR3 is 15 residues long. The CDR3 nucleotides read TGTGCAAGTCGACCAAAGCAGGGGGGAGATCAGCCCCAGCATTTT. Protein: CASRPKQGGDQPQHF.